This T cell receptor beta chain was profiled in a study of blood T cell repertoires in COVID-19. Authors' analysis steps: Estimation of nucleated cell counts relied on the amplification of reference gene primers. TCRdb's copy holds only in-frame clones and misses some; the assay was immunoSEQ multiplex PCR. V, J and clone size reflect that table, while D and trimming were determined from the DNA. The profile covers 150,000 to 200,000 clones, with more than 75% appearing a single time and 1% to 1.5% taken by the ten largest. This clonotype originated in a human donor with acute COVID-19. The donor label of this sample is uncertain. The material sequenced was PBMCs or T cells enriched from blood (not recorded which).

The CDR3 nucleotides are TGCGCCAGCAGCCCGATTTTTCGGGATAGAATATATGAGAACACTGAAGCTTTCTTT. Encoded protein: CASSPIFRDRIYENTEAFF. J is TRBJ1-1 and V is TRBV4-1; D unclear. The CDR3 is 19 residues long. V shed 4 bases and J shed 1 base, with 25 bases lying between them. The germline V gene encodes CDR1 MGHRA and CDR2 YSYEKL.